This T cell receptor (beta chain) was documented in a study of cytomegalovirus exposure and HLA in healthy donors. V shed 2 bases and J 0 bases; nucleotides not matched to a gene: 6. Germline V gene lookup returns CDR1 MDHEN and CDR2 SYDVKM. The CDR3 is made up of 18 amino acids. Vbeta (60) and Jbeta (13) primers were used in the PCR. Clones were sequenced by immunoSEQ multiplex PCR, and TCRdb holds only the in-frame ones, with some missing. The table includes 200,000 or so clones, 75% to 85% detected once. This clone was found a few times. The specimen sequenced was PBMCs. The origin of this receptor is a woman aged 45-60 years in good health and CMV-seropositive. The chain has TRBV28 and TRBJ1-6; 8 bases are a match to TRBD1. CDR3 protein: CASSLSRGLGSYNSPLHF. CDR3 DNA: TGTGCCAGCAGTTTAAGCAGGGGGCTGGGCTCCTATAATTCACCCCTCCACTTT.